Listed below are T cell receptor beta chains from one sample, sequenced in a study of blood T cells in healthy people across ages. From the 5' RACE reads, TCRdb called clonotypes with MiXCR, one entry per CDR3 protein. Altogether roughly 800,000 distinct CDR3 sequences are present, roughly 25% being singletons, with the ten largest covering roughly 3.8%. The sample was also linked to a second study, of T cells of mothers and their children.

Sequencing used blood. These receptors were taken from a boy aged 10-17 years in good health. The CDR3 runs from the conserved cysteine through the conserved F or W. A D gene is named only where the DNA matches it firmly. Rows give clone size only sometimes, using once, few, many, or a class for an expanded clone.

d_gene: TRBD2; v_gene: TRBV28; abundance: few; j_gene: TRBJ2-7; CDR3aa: CASNLAGRLVEQYF; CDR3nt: TGTGCCAGCAACTTAGCGGGAAGACTAGTCGAGCAGTACTTC
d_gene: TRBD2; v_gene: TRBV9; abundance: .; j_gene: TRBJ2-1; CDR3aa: CASSATGTSVYSEQFF; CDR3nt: TGTGCCAGCAGCGCAACCGGGACTAGCGTTTATAGTGAGCAGTTCTTC
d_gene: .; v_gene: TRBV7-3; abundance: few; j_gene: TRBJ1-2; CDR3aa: CASSPLTGINYGYTF; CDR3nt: TGTGCCAGCAGCCCGCTAACAGGGATTAACTATGGCTACACCTTC
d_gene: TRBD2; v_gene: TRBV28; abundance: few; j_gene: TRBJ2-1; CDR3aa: CASRAGGRGEQFF; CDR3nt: TGTGCCAGCAGGGCGGGGGGTCGGGGGGAGCAGTTCTTC
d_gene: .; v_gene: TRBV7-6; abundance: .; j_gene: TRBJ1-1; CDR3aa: CASSSPSMNTEAFF; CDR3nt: TGTGCCAGCAGTAGCCCGTCAATGAACACTGAAGCTTTCTTT
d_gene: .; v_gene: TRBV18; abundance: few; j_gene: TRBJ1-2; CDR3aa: CASSHGMWGYTF; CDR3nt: TGTGCCAGCTCACATGGGATGTGGGGCTACACCTTC
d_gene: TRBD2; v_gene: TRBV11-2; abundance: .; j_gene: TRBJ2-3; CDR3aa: CASSSTGGGTQYF; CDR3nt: TGTGCCAGCAGCTCCACCGGGGGGGGTACGCAGTATTTT
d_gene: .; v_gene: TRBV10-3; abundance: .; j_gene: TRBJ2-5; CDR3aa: CAISESWQGIQETQYF; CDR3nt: TGTGCCATCAGTGAGTCGTGGCAGGGAATACAAGAGACCCAGTACTTC
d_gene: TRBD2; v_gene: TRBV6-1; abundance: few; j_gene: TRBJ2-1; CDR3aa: CASSGVGTSLNEQFF; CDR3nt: TGTGCCAGCAGTGGGGTTGGGACTAGCCTCAATGAGCAGTTCTTC
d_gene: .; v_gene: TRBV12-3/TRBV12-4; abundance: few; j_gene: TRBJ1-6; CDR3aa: CASTNTGTSFGPLHF; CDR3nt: TGTGCCAGCACCAATACCGGGACCTCTTTTGGACCCCTCCACTTT
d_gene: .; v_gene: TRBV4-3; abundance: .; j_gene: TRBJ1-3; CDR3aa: CASSQDQGFGNTIYF; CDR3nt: TGCGCCAGCAGCCAAGATCAGGGTTTTGGAAACACCATATATTTT
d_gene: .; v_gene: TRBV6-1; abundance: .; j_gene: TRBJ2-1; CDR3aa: CASSEVPLGYNEQFF; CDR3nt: TGTGCCAGCAGTGAGGTACCTCTTGGCTACAATGAGCAGTTCTTC
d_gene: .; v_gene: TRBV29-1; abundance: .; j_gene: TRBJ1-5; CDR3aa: CSVEVEGVGNQPQHF; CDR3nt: TGCAGCGTTGAAGTAGAAGGGGTTGGTAATCAGCCCCAGCATTTT
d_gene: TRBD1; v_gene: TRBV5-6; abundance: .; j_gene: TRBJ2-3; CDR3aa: CASSPRQGPLRPDTQYF; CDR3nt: TGTGCCAGCAGCCCACGACAGGGGCCCCTTAGGCCAGATACGCAGTATTTT
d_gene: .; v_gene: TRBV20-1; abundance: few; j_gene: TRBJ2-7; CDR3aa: CSARDDSAGSYEQYF; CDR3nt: TGCAGTGCTAGAGATGACTCGGCGGGAAGCTACGAGCAGTACTTC
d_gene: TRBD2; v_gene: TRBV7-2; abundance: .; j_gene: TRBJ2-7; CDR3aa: CASTPGTSGSYEQYF; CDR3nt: TGTGCCAGCACCCCGGGGACTAGCGGCTCCTACGAGCAGTACTTC
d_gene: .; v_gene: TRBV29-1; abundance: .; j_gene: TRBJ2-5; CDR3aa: CSARTDLQTQYF; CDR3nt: TGCAGCGCAAGGACAGATTTGCAGACCCAGTACTTC
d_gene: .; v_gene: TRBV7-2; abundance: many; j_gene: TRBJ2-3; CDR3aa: CASSWTSTDTQYF; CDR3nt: TGTGCCAGCAGCTGGACTAGCACAGATACGCAGTATTTT
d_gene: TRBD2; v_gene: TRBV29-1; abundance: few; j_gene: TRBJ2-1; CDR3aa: CSVSGTSGEQFF; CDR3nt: TGCAGCGTTTCCGGGACTAGCGGTGAGCAGTTCTTC
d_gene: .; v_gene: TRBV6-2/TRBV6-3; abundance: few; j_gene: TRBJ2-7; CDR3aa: CASRRAGESYEQYF; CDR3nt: TGTGCCAGCCGACGAGCAGGGGAATCCTACGAGCAGTACTTC
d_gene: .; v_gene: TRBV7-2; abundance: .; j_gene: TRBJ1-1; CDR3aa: CASSSPLDTEAFF; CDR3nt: TGTGCCAGCAGCTCCCCCCTGGACACTGAAGCTTTCTTT
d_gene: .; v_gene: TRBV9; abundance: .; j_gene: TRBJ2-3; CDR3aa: CASSVVVGPPDTQYF; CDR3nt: TGTGCCAGCAGCGTAGTTGTGGGGCCCCCAGATACGCAGTATTTT
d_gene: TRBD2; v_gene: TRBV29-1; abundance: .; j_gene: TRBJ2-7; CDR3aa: CSVEGTSGRSGYEQYF; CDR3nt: TGCAGCGTTGAAGGGACTAGCGGGAGAAGCGGCTACGAGCAGTACTTC
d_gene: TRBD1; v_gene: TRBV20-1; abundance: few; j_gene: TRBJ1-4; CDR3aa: CSARSKTGGGEKLFF; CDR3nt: TGCAGTGCTAGATCGAAAACAGGGGGCGGTGAAAAACTGTTTTTT